The clone carrying this TCR beta chain was observed many times. Documented time point: longitudinal time-point 2. These data originate in a study of neurological immune-mediated disorders. Study-wide background: About 90% of the 34 multiple sclerosis patients had relapsing-remitting disease; 3 had secondary progressive.

It was by 5'RACE with 10-nucleotide random UMIs that the cDNA was made. TCRdb fed the 5' RACE reads into MiXCR, producing one record per CDR3 protein. The sample holds 65,000 to 95,000 distinct CDR3 sequences, more than 5% seen once. Germline CDR1 is SGHRS and CDR2 is YFSETQ. Between the trimmed V and J ends, which lost 1 base and 5 bases, there was a span of 12 bases. This CDR3 contains 14 residues. The receptor was derived from a woman in her fifties or sixties with multiple sclerosis. The chain is built from TRBV5-1 and TRBJ1-1, with D unclear. The specimen sequenced was PBMCs. Here the CDR3 reads CASSLSLPGTEAFF. The CDR3 DNA is TGCGCCAGCAGCTTGAGTCTGCCTGGGACTGAAGCTTTCTTT.